Presented here are 3 T cell receptor beta chains from one specimen sequenced in a study of T cell responses to AZD1222 COVID-19 vaccine. Produced via immunoSEQ multiplex PCR; TCRdb's table is partial and in-frame only. The data contain some 69,000 clones, about 80% of them seen just once; the ten biggest clones take up around an eighth. Sample: peripheral blood, taken 28 days after the second AZD1222 dose. Receptors were obtained from an adult who received the AZD1222 COVID-19 vaccine.

This chain's CDR3 is CASSANYGYTF. CDR3 bases: TGTGCCAGCAGCGCTAACTATGGCTACACCTTC. The rearrangement links TRBV9 to TRBJ1-2, with D uncertain. V lost 3 bases and J lost 0, with 0 bases in between. This CDR3 is 11 amino acids long. From germline, CDR1 is SGDLS and CDR2 YYNGEE.

The chain links TRBV25-1 to TRBJ1-5; D may be TRBD1 (6 bases). Germline loops: CDR1 MGHDK, CDR2 SYGVNS. The V and J ends lost 6 bases and 0 bases respectively, with 9 bases between them. The length of the CDR3 is 14 residues. Here the CDR3 reads CASRLGGSNQPQHF. The CDR3 nucleotides are TGTGCCAGCAGATTAGGGGGTAGCAATCAGCCCCAGCATTTT. The variable domain in full, completed from reference TRBV25-1 and TRBJ1-5, reads EADIYQTPRYLVIGTGKKITLECSQTMGHDKMYWYQQDPGMELHLIHYSYGVNSTEKGDLSSESTVSRIRTEHFPLTLESARPSHTSQYLCASRLGGSNQPQHFGDGTRLSIL.

The chain couples TRBV9 to TRBJ2-1, with TRBD2 as a possible D gene (6 bases). Germline values: CDR1 SGDLS, CDR2 YYNGEE. V was clipped by 0 bases and J by 9 bases, with 10 bases between them. The CDR3 length is 13 residues. CDR3 residues: CASSVAGVGEQFF. DNA of the CDR3: TGTGCCAGCAGCGTAGCGGGAGTAGGTGAGCAGTTCTTC.